Each of the 32 T cell receptor beta chains below was sequenced from the same sample in a study of CD8 T cells in Susac syndrome (dated by TCRdb to about 2019). Libraries came from the immunoSEQ multiplex PCR assay. RNA was extracted using the RNeasy kit, and about 0.45 to 1 ug of the RNA was reverse transcribed with random hexamers. TCRdb reworked the public reads: Q25 trimming with fastp, MiXCR clone assembly, productive beta chains retained. Duplicate CDR3 protein sequences are folded into a single record with the most common DNA and genes. For this sample there are roughly 200,000 distinct CDR3 sequences; roughly 96% appear just once. The ten top clones hold about 0.094% of the sample. The sample taken for sequencing was CD4+ T cells from PBMCs. These receptors were collected from a human donor in good health.

CDR3 nucleotides: TGTGCCAGCAGCCCCTCGGGGAGTAACTATGGCTACACCTTC. This encodes CASSPSGSNYGYTF. The chain uses TRBV9 and TRBJ1-2; no firm D call. The CDR3 sequence is 14 residues long. The V and J ends lost 4 bases and 1 base respectively, with 11 bases between them. The germline gives CDR1 SGDLS, CDR2 YYNGEE.

The V call is TRBV5-1, the J call TRBJ1-6; D is possibly TRBD1 (6 bases). The CDR3 runs 15 residues. Trimming left V 5 bases short and J 3 bases short, with 12 bases between. CDR1 and CDR2 from the germline V gene are SGHRS and YFSETQ. The CDR3 here is CASRGDTYYNSPLHF. Written as DNA, the CDR3 is TGCGCCAGCAGGGGGGACACCTACTATAATTCACCCCTCCACTTT.

The V call is TRBV20-1, the J call TRBJ1-2; the D gene is possibly TRBD1 (5 bases). Germline CDR1 reads DFQATT; CDR2 reads SNEGSKA (reference sequence). Trimming took off 6 bases at V and 3 bases at J, with 11 bases between the two ends. CDR3 length: 12 amino acids. The CDR3 DNA follows: TGCAGTGCCAGACGGGGGGACTATGGCTACACCTTC. Its translation: CSARRGDYGYTF.

The V gene is TRBV12-3 or TRBV12-4, the J gene TRBJ2-6, with TRBD1 as a possible D gene (6 bases). The CDR3 runs to 15 residues. Deletions cut 6 bases from V and 0 bases from J, with 9 bases between. CDR3 nucleotide sequence: TGTGCCAGCAGATTACAGGGCTCTGGGGCCAACGTCCTGACTTTC. This gives the protein CASRLQGSGANVLTF.

The chain recombines TRBV3-1 with TRBJ2-1; D not certain. V lost 0 bases and J lost 9, with 15 bases in between. The germline V gene encodes CDR1 LGHDT and CDR2 YNNKEL (reference sequence). This CDR3 is built from 15 residues. CDR3 coding DNA: TGTGCCAGCAGCCAAGATTGGAGTAGCCGCGGTGAGCAGTTCTTC. Amino acid sequence: CASSQDWSSRGEQFF.

The chain is built from TRBV7-2 and TRBJ2-2; D uncertain. This CDR3 spans 14 amino acids. The germline V gene has CDR1 SGHTA and CDR2 FQGNSA. Trimming removed 7 bases from V and 2 bases from J, with 11 bases in between. CDR3 amino acids: CASTKDLNTGELFF. The CDR3 nucleotides read TGTGCCAGCACCAAGGACCTCAACACCGGGGAGCTGTTTTTT.

The V and J genes are TRBV21-1 and TRBJ1-1; TRBD1 is the table's D call, not checked against the DNA. TRBV21-1 is classified as a pseudogene. This CDR3 is 14 amino acids long. The DNA for the CDR3 is TGTGCCAGCAGCAGAGGACAGTCCAACACTGAAGCTTTCTTT. Translated, it gives CASSRGQSNTEAFF.

DNA of the CDR3: TGTGCCAGCAGTGAGTGGACTAGCGGGGGTAGCGAGCAGTACTTC. Its translation: CASSEWTSGGSEQYF. The rearrangement uses TRBV25-1 and TRBJ2-7; 13 nucleotides align to TRBD2. The CDR3 loop spans 15 amino acids. The J segment lost 6 bases and the V segment lost 3 bases, leaving 5 bases of the junction unmatched. Looked up from germline, CDR1 is MGHDK and CDR2 is SYGVNS.

The V call is TRBV7-6, the J call TRBJ2-3; TRBD2 agrees at 8 bases. Germline V gene data show CDR1 as SGHVS and CDR2 as FNYEAQ. The CDR3 covers 13 residues. With 6 bases clipped from V and 5 bases from J, the junction kept 4 bases outside the gene matches. The DNA of the CDR3 is TGTGCCAGCAGAGCGGGAGAGTTAGATACGCAGTATTTT. Protein sequence: CASRAGELDTQYF.

The chain is built from TRBV5-4 and TRBJ2-2; possibly TRBD1 for D (5 bases). Germline CDR1 and CDR2: SGHNT and YYREEE (reference sequence). This CDR3 comprises 15 residues. Trimming removed 5 bases from V and 5 bases from J, with 16 bases in between. Here the CDR3 reads CASRVQGDRTGELFF. In DNA form, the CDR3 reads TGTGCCAGCAGAGTGCAGGGCGACCGGACCGGGGAGCTGTTTTTT.

The rearrangement joins TRBV7-9 to TRBJ2-3; D unresolved. Germline V gene sequence: CDR1 SEHNR, CDR2 FQNEAQ (reference sequence). Between the trimmed V and J ends, which lost 5 bases and 1 base, there was a span of 13 bases. The CDR3 has 15 amino acids. CDR3 DNA sequence: TGTGCCAGCAGCCCGGAACCGGGCCGCACAGATACGCAGTATTTT. Protein: CASSPEPGRTDTQYF.

The V gene is TRBV6-1, the J gene TRBJ2-7; 11 nucleotides agree with TRBD2. Germline CDR1 and CDR2: MNHNS and SASEGT. The V segment lost 5 bases and the J segment 7 bases; nucleotides outside the gene matches: 7. This CDR3 spans 14 amino acids. CDR3 sequence (DNA): TGTGCCAGCAGTTTAGGGACTAGCGGCCTAGAGCAGTACTTC. It is translated as CASSLGTSGLEQYF.

A few counts support this clonotype. The chain has TRBV28 and TRBJ2-7, with D unresolved. V was cut by 4 bases and J by 0 bases, with 1 base left in between. In germline, CDR1 is MDHEN, CDR2 SYDVKM. The length of the CDR3 is 11 residues. The CDR3 sequence is CASSSSYEQYV. For the CDR3, the DNA is TGTGCCAGCAGTTCCTCCTACGAGCAGTACGTC.

V is TRBV3-1 and J is TRBJ1-2; D is unresolved. The V end lost 5 bases, the J end lost 5 bases, and 6 bases lay between the germline ends. In germline, CDR1 is LGHDT, CDR2 YNNKEL (reference sequence). There are 11 residues in the CDR3. CDR3 bases: TGTGCCAGCAGCACACAATATGGCTACACCTTC. As protein: CASSTQYGYTF.

V usage is TRBV3-1 and J usage is TRBJ2-4, with D possibly being TRBD1 or TRBD2 (6 bases each). V lost 4 bases and J lost 2, with 12 bases in between. Germline V gene sequence: CDR1 LGHDT, CDR2 YNNKEL (reference sequence). The CDR3 runs to 15 residues. CDR3 sequence (DNA): TGTGCCAGCAGCCCGGGGGCCGTAACCAAAAACATTCAGTACTTC. Its translation is CASSPGAVTKNIQYF.

V gene TRBV29-1 combines with J gene TRBJ1-2; 9 positions agree with TRBD1. V shed 4 bases, J shed 8 bases, and the junction held 11 bases outside the gene matches. The CDR3 sequence is 14 residues long. CDR1 SQVTM and CDR2 ANQGSEA come from the germline V gene. CDR3 loop: CSVGEGTGIWGYTF. DNA of the CDR3: TGCAGCGTTGGGGAGGGGACAGGGATTTGGGGCTACACCTTC.

CDR3 sequence: CASSSGPTHNEQFF. DNA of the CDR3: TGTGCCAGTAGCAGCGGCCCCACGCACAATGAGCAGTTCTTC. The rearrangement links TRBV19 to TRBJ2-1; D is possibly TRBD2 (5 bases). CDR1 and CDR2 (germline): LNHDA, SQIVND (reference sequence). The CDR3 loop spans 14 amino acids. The V end was cut by 6 bases, the J end by 5 bases, with 14 bases between.

The chain employs TRBV2 and TRBJ2-7; D ambiguous. Trimming removed 4 bases from V and 0 bases from J, with 7 bases in between. This CDR3 contains 13 residues. CDR1 is SNHLY and CDR2 is FYNNEI in the germline V gene. CDR3 coding DNA: TGTGCCAGCAGTGTGGCCCACTCCTACGAGCAGTACTTC. Translation: CASSVAHSYEQYF.

The chain combines TRBV30 with TRBJ1-5; D not certain. Germline loops: CDR1 GTSNPN, CDR2 SVGIG (reference sequence). The CDR3 sequence is 13 residues long. V dropped 3 bases and J dropped 9 bases, with 15 bases sitting between them. For the CDR3, the DNA is TGTGCCTGGAGCTACCTCCGCGACCGGCCCCAGCATTTT. It encodes CAWSYLRDRPQHF.

This chain joins TRBV7-2 and TRBJ2-3; 15 bases match TRBD2. Germline CDR1 reads SGHTA; CDR2 reads FQGNSA. The CDR3 spans 18 residues. Unmatched junction bases numbered 7, after V lost 4 bases and J lost 2 bases. CDR3 region: CASSSPGLAGGFTDTQYF. The CDR3, as DNA: TGTGCCAGCAGCTCGCCGGGACTAGCGGGGGGCTTCACAGATACGCAGTATTTT.

Comments on this clonotype: One end of the junction is discordant with germline, which a read error may explain. The CDR3: CASSQTGTGVQPQHF. CDR3 nucleotide sequence: TGCGCCAGCAGCCAAACCGGGACAGGGGTTCAGCCCCAGCATTTT. The chain links TRBV5-4 to TRBJ1-5; 10 bases agree with TRBD1. CDR1 and CDR2 from the germline V gene are SGHNT and YYREEE (reference sequence). The CDR3 length is 15 residues.

The chain recombines TRBV29-1 with TRBJ2-1, with TRBD2 matching over 7 bases. The CDR3 contains 16 residues. Germline CDR1 SQVTM, CDR2 ANQGSEA. Trimming removed 3 bases from V and 2 bases from J; junction bases left unmatched: 10. The CDR3 DNA reads as TGCAGCGTTGATTTCCGGCGTAGCGGGCCCTACAATGAGCAGTTCTTC. Translation: CSVDFRRSGPYNEQFF.

This clonotype was counted a single time. The CDR3, as DNA: TGTGCCTGGAGTGTACCGAGGGACTTGATCACAGATACGCAGTATTTT. This sequence encodes CAWSVPRDLITDTQYF. The chain couples TRBV30 to TRBJ2-3, with D perhaps matching TRBD2 (6 bases). Looked up from germline, CDR1 is GTSNPN and CDR2 is SVGIG (reference sequence). This CDR3 contains 16 residues. V lost 0 bases and J lost 2, with 15 bases in between.

The chain is built from TRBV7-3 and TRBJ2-3; D gene uncertain. Germline CDR1 is SGHTA and CDR2 is FQGTGA. Trimming took off 5 bases at V and 0 bases at J, with 12 bases between the two ends. There are 15 residues in the CDR3. The CDR3: CASSPSSASTDTQYF. In nucleotides, the CDR3 is TGTGCCAGCAGCCCGAGCTCCGCTAGCACAGATACGCAGTATTTT.

In its sample, this clonotype was seen once. V and J are TRBV27 and TRBJ2-7; D is perhaps TRBD2 (5 bases). The ends were cut back, 5 bases at V and 5 bases at J, with 16 bases in the middle. Germline CDR1 MNHEY, CDR2 SMNVEV (reference sequence). The CDR3 contains 14 residues. Here the CDR3 reads CASSALWESDEQYV. DNA for the CDR3: TGTGCCAGCAGTGCGCTTTGGGAGTCAGACGAGCAGTACGTC.

This sequence joins TRBV29-1 and TRBJ2-1, with TRBD2 matching over 10 bases. The V gene's germline CDR1 is SQVTM and CDR2 ANQGSEA. V trimming: 5 bases; J trimming: 3 bases; junction bases outside the gene matches: 4. The CDR3 is 14 residues long. The CDR3 bases are TGCAGCGTTTCCGGGACTAGCGACTACAATGAGCAGTTCTTC. This translates into CSVSGTSDYNEQFF.

This clonotype has only one observation. V and J are TRBV18 and TRBJ2-7; D is ambiguous. V lost 3 bases, J lost 3 bases, and 15 bases lay in between. The CDR3 contains 15 residues. In germline, CDR1 is KGHSH, CDR2 LQKENI. The CDR3 nucleotides read TGTGCCAGCTCACCTGTCGTATACAGCGTCTACGAGCAGTACTTC. Translation: CASSPVVYSVYEQYF.

The V gene is TRBV10-1, the J gene TRBJ2-3; possibly TRBD1 for D (6 bases). The CDR3 is 16 residues long. Germline loops: CDR1 WNHNN, CDR2 SYGVQD (reference sequence). V was clipped by 2 bases and J by 6 bases, with 18 bases between them. CDR3 residues: CASSESRAGVKDTQYF. The CDR3 region has the DNA TGCGCCAGCAGTGAGAGTAGAGCAGGGGTGAAGGATACGCAGTATTTT.

This rearrangement joins TRBV7-2 to TRBJ2-6, with TRBD1 identical over 9 bases. The V and J ends lost 5 bases and 2 bases, in that order; junction bases with no gene match: 4. The CDR3 consists of 16 residues. Germline V CDR1 and CDR2: SGHTA, FQGNSA. The CDR3 here is CASSVTGGAGANVLTF. The CDR3 DNA follows: TGTGCCAGCAGCGTAACAGGGGGCGCTGGGGCCAACGTCCTGACTTTC.

This chain joins TRBV2 and TRBJ2-2; 7 bases are a match to TRBD2. The CDR3 runs to 14 residues. Per the germline V gene, CDR1 is SNHLY and CDR2 is FYNNEI. With 6 bases clipped from V and 3 bases from J, the junction kept 4 bases outside the gene matches. The CDR3 here is CASRSGADTGELFF. DNA of the CDR3: TGTGCCAGCAGAAGCGGGGCTGACACCGGGGAGCTGTTTTTT.

V and J are TRBV29-1 and TRBJ1-1; D call uncertain. In germline, CDR1 is SQVTM, CDR2 ANQGSEA. The CDR3 loop spans 15 amino acids. V gave up 1 base and J gave up 0 bases, with 12 bases separating them. CDR3 sequence: CSVEGGIRMNTEAFF. DNA of the CDR3: TGCAGCGTTGAAGGTGGGATACGGATGAACACTGAAGCTTTCTTT.

V usage is TRBV12-3 or TRBV12-4 and J usage is TRBJ1-1; D is unclear. The V gene lost 6 bases and the J gene lost 1 base, with 12 bases spanning the gap. This CDR3 has 14 residues. The CDR3 loop is CASRPGRTNTEAFF. The DNA for the CDR3 is TGTGCCAGCAGGCCAGGACGGACGAACACTGAAGCTTTCTTT.